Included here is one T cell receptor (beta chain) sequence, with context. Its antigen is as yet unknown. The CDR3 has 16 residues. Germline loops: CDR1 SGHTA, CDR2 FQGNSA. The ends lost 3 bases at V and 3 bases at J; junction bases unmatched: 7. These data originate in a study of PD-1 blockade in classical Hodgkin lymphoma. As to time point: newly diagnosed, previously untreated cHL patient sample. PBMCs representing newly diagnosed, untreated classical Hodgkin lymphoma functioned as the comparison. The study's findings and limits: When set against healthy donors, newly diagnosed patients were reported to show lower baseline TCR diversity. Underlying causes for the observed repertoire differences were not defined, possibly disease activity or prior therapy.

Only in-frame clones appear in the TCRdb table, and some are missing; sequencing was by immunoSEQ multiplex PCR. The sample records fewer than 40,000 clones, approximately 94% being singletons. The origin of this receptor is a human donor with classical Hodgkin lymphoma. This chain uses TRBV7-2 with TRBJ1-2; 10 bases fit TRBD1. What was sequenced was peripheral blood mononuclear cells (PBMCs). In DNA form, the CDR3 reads TGTGCCAGCAGCTTTACTGGACAGGGGGGGTACTATGGCTACACCTTC. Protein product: CASSFTGQGGYYGYTF.